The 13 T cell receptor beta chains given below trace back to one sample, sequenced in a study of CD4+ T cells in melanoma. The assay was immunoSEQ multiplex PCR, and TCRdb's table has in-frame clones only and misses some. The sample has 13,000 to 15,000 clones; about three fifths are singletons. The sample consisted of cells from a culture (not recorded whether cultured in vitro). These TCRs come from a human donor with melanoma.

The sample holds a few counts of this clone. The CDR3 DNA is TGTGCCAGTAGTGCTCGCCAGGACAGACCCCAGCATTTT. Translated, it gives CASSARQDRPQHF. J is TRBJ1-5 and V is TRBV19, with a tentative D call TRBD1 (6 bases). V was cut by 5 bases and J by 10 bases, with 15 bases left in between. This CDR3 is built from 13 residues. The germline V gene has CDR1 LNHDA and CDR2 SQIVND (reference sequence).

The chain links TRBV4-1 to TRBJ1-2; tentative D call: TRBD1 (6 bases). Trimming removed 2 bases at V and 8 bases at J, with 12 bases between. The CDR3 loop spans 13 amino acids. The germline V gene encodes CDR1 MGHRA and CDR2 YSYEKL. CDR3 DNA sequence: TGCGCCAGCAGCCAAACAGGGATGGGGGGCTACACCTTC. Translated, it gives CASSQTGMGGYTF.

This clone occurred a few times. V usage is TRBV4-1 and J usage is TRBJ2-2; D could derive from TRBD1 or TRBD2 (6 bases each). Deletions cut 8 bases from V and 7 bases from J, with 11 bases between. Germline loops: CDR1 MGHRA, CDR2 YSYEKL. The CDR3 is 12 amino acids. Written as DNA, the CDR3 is TGCGCCAGCCGGGGGCGGGGCGGGGAGCTGTTTTTT. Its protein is CASRGRGGELFF.

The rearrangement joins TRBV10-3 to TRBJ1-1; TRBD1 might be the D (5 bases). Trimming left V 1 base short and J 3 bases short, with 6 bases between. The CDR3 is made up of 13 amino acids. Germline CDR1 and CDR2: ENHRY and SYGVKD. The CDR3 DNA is TGTGCCATCAGTGAGTTGGGGGACACTGAAGCTTTCTTT. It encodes CAISELGDTEAFF.

In DNA form, the CDR3 reads TGTGCCAGCAGCTTGAACAGGGACTATAATTCACCCCTCCACTTT. Translation: CASSLNRDYNSPLHF. The chain joins TRBV5-8 to TRBJ1-6; the D gene is possibly TRBD1 (6 bases). CDR3 size: 15 residues. Germline assignment: CDR1 SGHTS and CDR2 YDEGEE. V was shortened by 1 base and J by 3 bases, with 8 bases between the two germline ends.

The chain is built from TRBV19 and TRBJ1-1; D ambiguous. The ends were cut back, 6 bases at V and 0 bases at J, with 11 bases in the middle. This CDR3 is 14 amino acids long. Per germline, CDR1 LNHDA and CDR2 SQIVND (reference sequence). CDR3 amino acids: CASRDWGLNTEAFF. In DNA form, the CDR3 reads TGTGCCAGTAGGGATTGGGGTCTGAACACTGAAGCTTTCTTT.

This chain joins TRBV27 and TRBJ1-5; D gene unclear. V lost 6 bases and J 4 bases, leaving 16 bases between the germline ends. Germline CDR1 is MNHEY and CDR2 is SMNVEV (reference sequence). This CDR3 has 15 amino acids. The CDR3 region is CASSPREGGNQPQHF. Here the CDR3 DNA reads TGTGCCAGCAGCCCTCGGGAGGGCGGTAATCAGCCCCAGCATTTT.

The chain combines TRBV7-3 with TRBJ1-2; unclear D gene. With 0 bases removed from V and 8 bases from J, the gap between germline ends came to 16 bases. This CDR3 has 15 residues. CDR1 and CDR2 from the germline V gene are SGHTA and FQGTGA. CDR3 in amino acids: CASSLTGTTRQGYTF. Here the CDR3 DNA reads TGTGCCAGCAGCTTAACGGGTACGACAAGGCAGGGCTACACCTTC.

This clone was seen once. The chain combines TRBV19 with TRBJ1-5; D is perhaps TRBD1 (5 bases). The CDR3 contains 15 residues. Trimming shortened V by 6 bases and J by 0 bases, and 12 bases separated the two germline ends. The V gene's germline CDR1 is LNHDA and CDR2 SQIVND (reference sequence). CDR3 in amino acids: CASREGQYSNQPQHF. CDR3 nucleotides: TGTGCCAGTAGAGAAGGACAATATAGCAATCAGCCCCAGCATTTT.

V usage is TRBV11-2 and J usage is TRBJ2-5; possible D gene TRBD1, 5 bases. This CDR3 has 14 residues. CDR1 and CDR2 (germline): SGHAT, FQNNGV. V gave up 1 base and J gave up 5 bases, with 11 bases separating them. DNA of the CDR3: TGTGCCAGCAGCTTAGTGGGGCAGGGCGAGACCCAGTACTTC. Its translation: CASSLVGQGETQYF.

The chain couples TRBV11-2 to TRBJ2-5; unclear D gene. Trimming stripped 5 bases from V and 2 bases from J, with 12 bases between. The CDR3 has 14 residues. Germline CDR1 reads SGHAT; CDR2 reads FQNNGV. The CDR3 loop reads CASSPALYQETQYF. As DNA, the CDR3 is TGTGCCAGCAGCCCAGCTCTGTATCAAGAGACCCAGTACTTC.

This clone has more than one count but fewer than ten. In DNA, the CDR3 is TGTGCCAGCAGCCAAGGCGACGGGGGGAACGATGAGCAGTTCTTC. This sequence encodes CASSQGDGGNDEQFF. The chain carries TRBV4-2 and TRBJ2-1; TRBD2 agrees at 7 bases. V lost 1 base and J lost 8; bases outside the gene matches: 8. The CDR3 spans 15 residues. The V gene's germline CDR1 is LGHNA and CDR2 YNFKEQ.

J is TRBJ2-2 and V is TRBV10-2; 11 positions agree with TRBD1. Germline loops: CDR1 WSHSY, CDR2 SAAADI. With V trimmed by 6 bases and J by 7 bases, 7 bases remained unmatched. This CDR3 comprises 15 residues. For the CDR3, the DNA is TGCGCCAGCAGAGAGAGGACAGGGGGCTACGGGGAGCTGTTTTTT. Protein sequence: CASRERTGGYGELFF.